This entry describes one TCR beta chain. Its antigen is undetermined. Germline assignment: CDR1 SGHNT and CDR2 YENEEA. Unmatched junction bases numbered 5, after V lost 3 bases and J lost 8 bases. The CDR3 contains 15 residues. This record belongs to a study of post-analysis software for immune sequencing data. Study-level background: Several disease courses (relapsing-remitting, secondary progressive and progressive-relapsing) of multiple sclerosis were included.

Broader study findings: Normalized Chao1 diversity was significantly lower in multiple sclerosis patients than in controls. The study found TRBV5-6, TRBV5-1 and TRBV20-1 among roughly 5 TRBV segments more frequent in patients than controls.

Libraries were made from TCR beta cDNA, and they carried unique molecular identifiers. TCRdb re-called the PCR reads through MiXCR, storing one row per CDR3 protein. The sample lists roughly 600,000 distinct CDR3 sequences; around 44% were seen once. V and J are TRBV11-3 and TRBJ2-1; 12 bases map to TRBD2. Sequenced input: blood. The receptor's source is a girl between 10 and 17 years old with multiple sclerosis. The CDR3 DNA reads TGTGCCAGCAGCTTGACTAGCGGGAGCGTGTATGAGCAGTTCTTC. Its protein is CASSLTSGSVYEQFF.